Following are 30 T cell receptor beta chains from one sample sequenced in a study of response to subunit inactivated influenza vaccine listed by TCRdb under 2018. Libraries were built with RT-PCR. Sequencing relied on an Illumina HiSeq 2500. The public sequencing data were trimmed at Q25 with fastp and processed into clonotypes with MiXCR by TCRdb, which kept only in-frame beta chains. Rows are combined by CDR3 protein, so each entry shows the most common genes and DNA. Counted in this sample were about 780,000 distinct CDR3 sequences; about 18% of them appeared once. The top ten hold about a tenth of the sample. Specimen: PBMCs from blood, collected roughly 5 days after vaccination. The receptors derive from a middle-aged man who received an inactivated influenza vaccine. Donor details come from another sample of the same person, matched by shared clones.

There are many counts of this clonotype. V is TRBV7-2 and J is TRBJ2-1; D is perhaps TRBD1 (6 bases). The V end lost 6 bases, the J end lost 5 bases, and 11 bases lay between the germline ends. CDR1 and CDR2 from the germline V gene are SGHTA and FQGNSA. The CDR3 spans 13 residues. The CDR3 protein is CASRYNRDNEQFF. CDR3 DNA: TGTGCCAGCAGGTACAACAGGGACAATGAGCAGTTCTTC.

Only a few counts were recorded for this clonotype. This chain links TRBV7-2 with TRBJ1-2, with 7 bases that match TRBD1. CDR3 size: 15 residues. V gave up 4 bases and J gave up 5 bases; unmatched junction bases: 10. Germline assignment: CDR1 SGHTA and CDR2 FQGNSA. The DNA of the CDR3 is TGTGCCAGCAGCTCAGACAGGGTCAGGAAATATGGCTACACCTTC. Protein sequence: CASSSDRVRKYGYTF. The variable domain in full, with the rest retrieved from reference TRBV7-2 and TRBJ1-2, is GAGVSQSPSNKVTEKGKDVELRCDPISGHTALYWYRQSLGQGLEFLIYFQGNSAPDKSGLPSDRFSAERTGGSVSTLTIQRTQQEDSAVYLCASSSDRVRKYGYTFGSGTRLTVV.

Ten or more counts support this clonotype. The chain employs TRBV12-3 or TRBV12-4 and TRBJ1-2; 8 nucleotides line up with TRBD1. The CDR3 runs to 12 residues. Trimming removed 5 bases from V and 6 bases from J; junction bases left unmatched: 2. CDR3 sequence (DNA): TGTGCCAGCAGTACAGGGGGAGATGGCTACACCTTC. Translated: CASSTGGDGYTF.

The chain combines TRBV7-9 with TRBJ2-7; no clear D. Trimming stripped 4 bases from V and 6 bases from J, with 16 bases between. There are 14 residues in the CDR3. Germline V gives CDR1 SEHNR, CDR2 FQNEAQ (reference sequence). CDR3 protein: CASSSYYSPGEQYF. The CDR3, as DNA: TGTGCCAGCAGCTCCTACTATTCCCCCGGCGAGCAGTACTTC.

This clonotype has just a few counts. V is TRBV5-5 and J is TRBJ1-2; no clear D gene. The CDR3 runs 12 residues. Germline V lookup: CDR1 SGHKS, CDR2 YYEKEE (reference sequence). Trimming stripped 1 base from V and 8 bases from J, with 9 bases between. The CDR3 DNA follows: TGTGCCAGCAGCTTGTACCCACAGGGCTACACCTTC. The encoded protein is CASSLYPQGYTF.

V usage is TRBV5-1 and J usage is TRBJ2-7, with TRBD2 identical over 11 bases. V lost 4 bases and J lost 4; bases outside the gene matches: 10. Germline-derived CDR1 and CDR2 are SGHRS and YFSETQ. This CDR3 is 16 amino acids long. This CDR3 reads CASSPKGLAGEYEQYF. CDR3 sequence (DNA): TGCGCCAGCAGCCCCAAAGGACTAGCGGGTGAATACGAGCAGTACTTC.

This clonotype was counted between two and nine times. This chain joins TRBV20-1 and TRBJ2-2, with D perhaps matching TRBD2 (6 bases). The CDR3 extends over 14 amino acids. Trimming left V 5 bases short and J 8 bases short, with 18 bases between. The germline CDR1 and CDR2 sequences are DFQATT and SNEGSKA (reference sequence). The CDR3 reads CSAGGTGGGGELFF. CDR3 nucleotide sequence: TGCAGTGCTGGGGGGACCGGTGGTGGAGGGGAGCTGTTTTTT.

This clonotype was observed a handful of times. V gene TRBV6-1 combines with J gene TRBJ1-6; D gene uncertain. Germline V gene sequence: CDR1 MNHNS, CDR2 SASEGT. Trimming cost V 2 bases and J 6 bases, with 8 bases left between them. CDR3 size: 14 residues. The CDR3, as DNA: TGTGCCAGCAGTGAAAGGTCAGCTAATTCACCCCTCCACTTT. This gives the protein CASSERSANSPLHF.

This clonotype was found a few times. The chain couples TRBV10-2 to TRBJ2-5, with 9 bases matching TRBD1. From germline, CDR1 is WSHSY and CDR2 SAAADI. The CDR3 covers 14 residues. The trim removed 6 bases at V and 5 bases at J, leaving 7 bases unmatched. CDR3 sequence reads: CASRDQDRGETQYF. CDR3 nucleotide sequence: TGCGCCAGCAGAGACCAGGACAGGGGCGAGACCCAGTACTTC.

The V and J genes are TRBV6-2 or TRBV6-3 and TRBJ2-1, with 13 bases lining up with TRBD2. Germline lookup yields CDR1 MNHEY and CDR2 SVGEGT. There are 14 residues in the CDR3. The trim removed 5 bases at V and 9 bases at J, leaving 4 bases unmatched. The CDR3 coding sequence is TGTGCCAGCAGTCACAGACTAGCGGGAGGTGAGCAGTTCTTC. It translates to CASSHRLAGGEQFF.

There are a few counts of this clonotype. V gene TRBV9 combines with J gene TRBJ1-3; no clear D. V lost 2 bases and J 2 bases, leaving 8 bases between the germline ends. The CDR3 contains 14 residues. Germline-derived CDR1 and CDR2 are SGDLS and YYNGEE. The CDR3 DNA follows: TGTGCCAGCAGCGTGGGTGGTACTGGAAACACCATATATTTT. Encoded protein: CASSVGGTGNTIYF.

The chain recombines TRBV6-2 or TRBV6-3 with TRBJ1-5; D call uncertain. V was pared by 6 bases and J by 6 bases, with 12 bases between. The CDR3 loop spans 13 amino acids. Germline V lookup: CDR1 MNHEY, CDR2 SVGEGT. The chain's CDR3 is CASSHGGLQPQHF. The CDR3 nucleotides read TGTGCCAGCAGCCATGGAGGGCTTCAGCCCCAGCATTTT.

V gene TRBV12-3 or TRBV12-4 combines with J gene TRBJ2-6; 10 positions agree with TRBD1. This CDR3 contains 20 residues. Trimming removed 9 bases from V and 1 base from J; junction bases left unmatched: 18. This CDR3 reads CARKTGGRAIPLSGANVLTF. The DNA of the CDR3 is TGTGCCAGGAAGACAGGGGGCAGGGCCATTCCGTTATCTGGGGCCAACGTCCTGACTTTC.

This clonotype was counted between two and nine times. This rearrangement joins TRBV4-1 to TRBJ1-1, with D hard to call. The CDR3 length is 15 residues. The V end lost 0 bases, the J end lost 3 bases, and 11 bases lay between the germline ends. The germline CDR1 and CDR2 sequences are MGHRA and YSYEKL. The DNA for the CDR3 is TGCGCCAGCAGCCAAGAGTCGGTGATTCACACTGAAGCTTTCTTT. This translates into CASSQESVIHTEAFF.

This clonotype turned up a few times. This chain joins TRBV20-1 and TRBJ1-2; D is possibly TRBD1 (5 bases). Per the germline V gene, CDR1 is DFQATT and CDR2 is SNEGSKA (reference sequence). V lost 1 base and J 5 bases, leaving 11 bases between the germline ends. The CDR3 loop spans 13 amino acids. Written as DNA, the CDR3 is TGCAGTGCTAGAGTAGGGACGTCTTATGGCTACACCTTC. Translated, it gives CSARVGTSYGYTF.

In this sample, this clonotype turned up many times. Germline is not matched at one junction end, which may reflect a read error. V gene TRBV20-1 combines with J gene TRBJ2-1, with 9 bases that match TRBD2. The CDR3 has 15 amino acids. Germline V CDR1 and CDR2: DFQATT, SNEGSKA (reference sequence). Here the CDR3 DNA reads TGCAGTGCGAGAGGAAGCGGGAGGTCCTACAATGAGCAGTTCTTC. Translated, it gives CSARGSGRSYNEQFF.

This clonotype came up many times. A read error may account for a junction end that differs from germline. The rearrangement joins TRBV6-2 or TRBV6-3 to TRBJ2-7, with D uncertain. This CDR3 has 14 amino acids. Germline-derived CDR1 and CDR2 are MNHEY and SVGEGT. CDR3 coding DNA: TGTGCCAGCAGCTACTACGGAAATGTCTACGAGCAGTACTTC. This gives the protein CASSYYGNVYEQYF.

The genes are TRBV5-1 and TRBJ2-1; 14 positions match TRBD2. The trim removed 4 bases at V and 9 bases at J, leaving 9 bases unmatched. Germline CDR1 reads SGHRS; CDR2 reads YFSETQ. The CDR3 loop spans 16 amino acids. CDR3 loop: CASSRAGTSGGGEQFF. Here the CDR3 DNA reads TGCGCCAGCAGCAGGGCAGGGACTAGCGGGGGCGGTGAGCAGTTCTTC.

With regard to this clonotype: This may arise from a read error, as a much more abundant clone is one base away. Written as DNA, the CDR3 is TGTGCCAGCAGGGCTTACGAGCAGTACTTC. The encoded protein is CASRAYEQYF. The chain links TRBV2 to TRBJ2-7; D uncertain. Germline V gene data show CDR1 as SNHLY and CDR2 as FYNNEI. The CDR3 length is 10 residues. V shed 6 bases and J shed 4 bases, with 4 bases lying between them.

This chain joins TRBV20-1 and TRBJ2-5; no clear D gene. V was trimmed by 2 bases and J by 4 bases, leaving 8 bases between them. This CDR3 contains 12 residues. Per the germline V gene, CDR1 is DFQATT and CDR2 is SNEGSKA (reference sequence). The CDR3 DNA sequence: TGCAGTGCTAGACGCATTGGAGAGACCCAGTACTTC. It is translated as CSARRIGETQYF.

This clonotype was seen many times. For the CDR3, the DNA is TGTGCCAGCAGTTTCAAGAGCCGGACTGAAGCTTTCTTT. The encoded protein is CASSFKSRTEAFF. V gene TRBV12-3 or TRBV12-4 combines with J gene TRBJ1-1; D gene unclear. V shed 3 bases and J shed 5 bases, with 10 bases lying between them. CDR3 size: 13 residues.

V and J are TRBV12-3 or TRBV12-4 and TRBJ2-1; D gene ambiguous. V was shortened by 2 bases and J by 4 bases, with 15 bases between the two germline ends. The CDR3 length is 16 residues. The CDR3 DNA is TGTGCCAGCAGTTTAAGCTCCCCGGGTACTTACAATGAGCAGTTCTTC. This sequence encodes CASSLSSPGTYNEQFF.

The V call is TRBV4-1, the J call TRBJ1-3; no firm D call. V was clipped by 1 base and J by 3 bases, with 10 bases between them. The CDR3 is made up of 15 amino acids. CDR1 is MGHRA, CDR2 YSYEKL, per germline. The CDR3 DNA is TGCGCCAGCAGCCAAGCCACGGTTGTTGGAAACACCATATATTTT. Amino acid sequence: CASSQATVVGNTIYF.

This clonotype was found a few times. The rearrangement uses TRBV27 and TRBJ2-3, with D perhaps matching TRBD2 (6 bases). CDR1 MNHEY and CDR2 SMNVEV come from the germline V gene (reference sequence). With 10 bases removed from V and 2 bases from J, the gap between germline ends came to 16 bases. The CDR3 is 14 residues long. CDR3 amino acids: CATTGDSNTDTQYF. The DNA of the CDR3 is TGTGCCACCACGGGGGACTCCAACACAGATACGCAGTATTTT.

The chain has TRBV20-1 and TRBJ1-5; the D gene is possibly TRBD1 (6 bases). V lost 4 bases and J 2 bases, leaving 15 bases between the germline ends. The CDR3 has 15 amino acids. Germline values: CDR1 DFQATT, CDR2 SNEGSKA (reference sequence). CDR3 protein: CSAITPGHRNQPQHF. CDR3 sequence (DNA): TGCAGTGCTATTACGCCGGGACACCGCAATCAGCCCCAGCATTTT.

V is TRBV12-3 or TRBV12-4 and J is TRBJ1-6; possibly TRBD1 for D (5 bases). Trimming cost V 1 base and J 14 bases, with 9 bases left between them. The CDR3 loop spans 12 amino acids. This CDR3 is CASSLVGAALHF. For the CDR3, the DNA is TGTGCCAGCAGTTTAGTAGGGGCCGCCCTCCACTTT.

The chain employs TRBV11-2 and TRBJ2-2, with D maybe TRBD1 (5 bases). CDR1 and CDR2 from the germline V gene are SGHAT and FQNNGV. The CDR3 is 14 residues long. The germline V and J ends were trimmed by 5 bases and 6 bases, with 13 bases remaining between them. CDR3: CASSDSRGSGELFF. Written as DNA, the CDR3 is TGTGCCAGCAGCGACTCTAGGGGATCCGGGGAGCTGTTTTTT.

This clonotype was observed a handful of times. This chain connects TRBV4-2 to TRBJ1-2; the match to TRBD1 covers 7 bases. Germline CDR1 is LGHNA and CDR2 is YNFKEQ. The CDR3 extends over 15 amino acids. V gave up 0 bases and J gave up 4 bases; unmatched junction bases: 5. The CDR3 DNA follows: TGTGCCAGCAGCCAAGAGTCGGGACAGAGCTATGGCTACACCTTC. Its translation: CASSQESGQSYGYTF.

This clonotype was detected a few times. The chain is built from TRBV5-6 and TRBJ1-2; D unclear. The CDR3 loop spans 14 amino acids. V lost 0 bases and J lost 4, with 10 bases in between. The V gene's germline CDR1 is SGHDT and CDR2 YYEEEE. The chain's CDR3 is CASSLDPGSYGYTF. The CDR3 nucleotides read TGTGCCAGCAGCTTGGATCCGGGGAGCTATGGCTACACCTTC. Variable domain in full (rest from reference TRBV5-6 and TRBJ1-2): DAGVTQSPTHLIKTRGQQVTLRCSPKSGHDTVSWYQQALGQGPQFIFQYYEEEERQRGNFPDRFSGHQFPNYSSELNVNALLLGDSALYLCASSLDPGSYGYTFGSGTRLTVV.

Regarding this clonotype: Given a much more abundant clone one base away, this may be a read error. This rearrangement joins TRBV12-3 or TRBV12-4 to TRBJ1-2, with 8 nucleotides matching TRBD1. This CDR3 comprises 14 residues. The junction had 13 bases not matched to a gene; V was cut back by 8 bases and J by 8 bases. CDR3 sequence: CASGPGQGSGGYTF. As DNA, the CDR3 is TGTGCCAGCGGCCCTGGACAGGGATCAGGCGGCTACACCTTC.